The 7 T cell receptor beta chains given below trace back to one sample, sequenced in a study of T cell responses to AZD1222 COVID-19 vaccine. Using immunoSEQ multiplex PCR, the repertoire was profiled, and TCRdb retains in-frame clones only, with some absent. The table shows about 140,000 clones, with 65% to 90% occurring only once. The sample consisted of peripheral blood, taken 28 days after the second dose of the MenACWY control vaccine. All receptors come from an adult who received the MenACWY meningococcal vaccine as a control.

The chain recombines TRBV11-3 with TRBJ1-3; D is possibly TRBD1 (5 bases). The germline V gene has CDR1 SGHNT and CDR2 YENEEA. The CDR3 consists of 17 residues. V lost 1 base and J lost 1, with 14 bases in between. The CDR3 DNA is TGTGCCAGCAGCTTAGGGGGGACCCACGATTCTGGAAACACCATATATTTT. Its translation: CASSLGGTHDSGNTIYF.

V usage is TRBV27 and J usage is TRBJ2-1; 7 bases line up with TRBD2. Losses at the gene ends were 6 bases for V and 4 bases for J; bases not matched to a gene: 9. The germline CDR1 and CDR2 sequences are MNHEY and SMNVEV (reference sequence). The CDR3 totals 15 residues. The DNA for the CDR3 is TGTGCCAGCAGCCGGACTAGGGGTTTATACAATGAGCAGTTCTTC. Amino acid sequence: CASSRTRGLYNEQFF.

J is TRBJ2-7 and V is TRBV11-2; 7 positions match TRBD2. V dropped 0 bases and J dropped 11; count of bases not matched to a gene: 7. CDR3 length: 13 residues. CDR1 and CDR2 (germline): SGHAT, FQNNGV. CDR3 residues: CASSLDLGSGEYF. The CDR3 DNA is TGTGCCAGCAGCTTAGATTTAGGAAGCGGGGAGTACTTC. The variable domain in full, with the rest retrieved from reference TRBV11-2 and TRBJ2-7, is EAGVAQSPRYKIIEKRQSVAFWCNPISGHATLYWYQQILGQGPKLLIQFQNNGVVDDSQLPKDRFSAERLKGVDSTLKIQPAKLEDSAVYLCASSLDLGSGEYFGPGTRLTVT.

This clone has a single count. The genes are TRBV23-1 and TRBJ2-2; D gene ambiguous. TRBV23-1 is known as an ORF, though its function is uncertain. The V and J ends lost 8 bases and 0 bases respectively, with 10 bases between them. This CDR3 is 14 amino acids long. CDR3 in amino acids: CASSKVANTGELFF. The DNA for the CDR3 is TGCGCCAGCTCGAAGGTCGCGAACACCGGGGAGCTGTTTTTT.

J is TRBJ2-5 and V is TRBV5-1, with D perhaps matching TRBD1 (6 bases). The V gene's germline CDR1 is SGHRS and CDR2 YFSETQ. This CDR3 spans 13 amino acids. The V end was cut by 4 bases, the J end by 0 bases, with 7 bases between. The CDR3 DNA sequence: TGCGCCAGCAGCCGGGACAACCAAGAGACCCAGTACTTC. Protein sequence: CASSRDNQETQYF.

The chain carries TRBV28 and TRBJ1-2; tentative D call: TRBD1 (5 bases). The CDR3 contains 12 residues. V was trimmed by 11 bases and J by 5 bases, leaving 15 bases between them. Germline-derived CDR1 and CDR2 are MDHEN and SYDVKM. CDR3 nucleotides: TGTGCCGCGCGACCTGGGGGGTATGGCTACACCTTC. It encodes CAARPGGYGYTF.

The chain links TRBV6-5 to TRBJ1-1; weak D call: TRBD1 (5 bases). The V gene's germline CDR1 is MNHEY and CDR2 SVGAGI. With 0 bases removed from V and 5 bases from J, the gap between germline ends came to 10 bases. The CDR3 totals 14 residues. The CDR3 coding sequence is TGTGCCAGCAGTTACTCGTCTGAGGGGACTGAAGCTTTCTTT. Translated: CASSYSSEGTEAFF.